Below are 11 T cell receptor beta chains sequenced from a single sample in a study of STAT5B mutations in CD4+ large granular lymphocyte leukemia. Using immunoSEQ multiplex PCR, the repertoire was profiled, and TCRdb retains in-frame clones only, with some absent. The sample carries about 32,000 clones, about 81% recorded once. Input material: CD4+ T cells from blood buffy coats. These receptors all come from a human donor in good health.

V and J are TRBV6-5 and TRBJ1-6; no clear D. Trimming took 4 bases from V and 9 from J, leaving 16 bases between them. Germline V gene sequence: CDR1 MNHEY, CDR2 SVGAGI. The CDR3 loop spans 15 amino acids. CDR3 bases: TGTGCCAGCAGTTCTGGCTCTTCTATGGGTTCACCCCTCCACTTT. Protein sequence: CASSSGSSMGSPLHF.

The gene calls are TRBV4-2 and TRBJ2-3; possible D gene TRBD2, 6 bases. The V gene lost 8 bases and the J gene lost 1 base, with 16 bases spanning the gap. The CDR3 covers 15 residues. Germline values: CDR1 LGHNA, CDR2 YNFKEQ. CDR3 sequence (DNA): TGTGCCAGCGGGCCTGGGGGGTGGGGCACAGATACGCAGTATTTT. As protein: CASGPGGWGTDTQYF.

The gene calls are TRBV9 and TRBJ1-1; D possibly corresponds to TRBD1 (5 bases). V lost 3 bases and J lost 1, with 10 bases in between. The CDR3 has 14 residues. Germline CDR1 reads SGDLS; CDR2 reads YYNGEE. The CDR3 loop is CASSEVTGNTEAFF. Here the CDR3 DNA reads TGTGCCAGCAGCGAAGTTACAGGGAACACTGAAGCTTTCTTT.

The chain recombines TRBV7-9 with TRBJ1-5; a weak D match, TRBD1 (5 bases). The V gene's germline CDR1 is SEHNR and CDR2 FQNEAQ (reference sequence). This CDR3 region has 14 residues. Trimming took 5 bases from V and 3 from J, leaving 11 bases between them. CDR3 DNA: TGTGCCAGCAGCCTTGAGGGGAACAATCAGCCCCAGCATTTT. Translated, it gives CASSLEGNNQPQHF.

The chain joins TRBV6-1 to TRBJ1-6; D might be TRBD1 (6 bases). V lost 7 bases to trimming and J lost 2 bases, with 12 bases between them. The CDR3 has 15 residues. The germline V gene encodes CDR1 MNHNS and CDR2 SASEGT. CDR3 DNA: TGTGCCAGCAAGGAAGGGACACCCTATAATTCACCCCTCCACTTT. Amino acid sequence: CASKEGTPYNSPLHF.

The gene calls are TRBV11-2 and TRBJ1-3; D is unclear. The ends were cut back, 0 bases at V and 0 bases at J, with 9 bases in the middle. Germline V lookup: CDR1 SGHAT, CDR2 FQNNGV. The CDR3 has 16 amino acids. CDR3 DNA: TGTGCCAGCAGCTTAGATCTCACTCGCTCTGGAAACACCATATATTTT. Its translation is CASSLDLTRSGNTIYF. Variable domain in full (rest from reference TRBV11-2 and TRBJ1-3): EAGVAQSPRYKIIEKRQSVAFWCNPISGHATLYWYQQILGQGPKLLIQFQNNGVVDDSQLPKDRFSAERLKGVDSTLKIQPAKLEDSAVYLCASSLDLTRSGNTIYFGEGSWLTVV.

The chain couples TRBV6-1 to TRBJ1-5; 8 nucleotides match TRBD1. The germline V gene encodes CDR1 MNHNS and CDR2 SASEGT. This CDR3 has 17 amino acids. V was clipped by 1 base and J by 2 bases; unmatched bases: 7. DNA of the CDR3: TGTGCCAGCAGTGAAGGGGCAGGGGGCGCAGGCAATCAGCCCCAGCATTTT. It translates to CASSEGAGGAGNQPQHF.

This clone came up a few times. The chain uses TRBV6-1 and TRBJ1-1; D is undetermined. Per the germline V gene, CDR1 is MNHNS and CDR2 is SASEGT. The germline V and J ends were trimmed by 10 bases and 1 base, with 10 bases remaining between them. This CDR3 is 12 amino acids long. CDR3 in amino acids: CATFKRNTEAFF. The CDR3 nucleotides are TGTGCCACCTTCAAGAGGAACACTGAAGCTTTCTTT.

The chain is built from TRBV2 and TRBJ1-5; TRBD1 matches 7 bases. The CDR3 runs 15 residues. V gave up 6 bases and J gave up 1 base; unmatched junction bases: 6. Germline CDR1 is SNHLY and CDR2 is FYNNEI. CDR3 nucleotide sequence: TGTGCCAGCAGCAGATTACAGGGGAGCAATCAGCCCCAGCATTTT. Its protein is CASSRLQGSNQPQHF.

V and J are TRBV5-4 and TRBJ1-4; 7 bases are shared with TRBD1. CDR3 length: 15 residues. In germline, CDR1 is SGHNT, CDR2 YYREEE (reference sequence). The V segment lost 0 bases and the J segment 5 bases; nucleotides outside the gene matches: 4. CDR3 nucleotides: TGTGCCAGCAGCTTGGGGGGACAGAACAATGAAAAACTGTTTTTT. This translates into CASSLGGQNNEKLFF.

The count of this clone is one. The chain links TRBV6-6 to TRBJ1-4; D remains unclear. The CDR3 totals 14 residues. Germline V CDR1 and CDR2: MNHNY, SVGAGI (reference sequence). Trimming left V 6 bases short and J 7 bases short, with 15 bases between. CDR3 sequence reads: CASSHREGSEKLFF. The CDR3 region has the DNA TGTGCCAGCAGCCATAGGGAGGGTAGTGAAAAACTGTTTTTT.